This T cell receptor (beta chain) appears in the sequencing data of a study of T cells in Graves' hyperthyroidism and ophthalmopathy. Study information: Before treatment of any kind, peripheral blood was taken at initial diagnosis.

A Clinical Activity Score of at least 3, a NOSPECS grade of at least 4 and a duration under 3 months were recorded in the ophthalmopathy patients. There were TCR beta CDR3 regions amplified from RNA transcripts. First-round RT-PCR of the TCR CDR3 relied on the HTBI primer set. TCRdb re-derived calls from the multiplex PCR reads in MiXCR, one entry per CDR3 protein. The data show under 250,000 distinct CDR3 sequences, around 24% seen once. Trimming cost V 7 bases and J 1 base, with 16 bases left between them. The V gene's germline CDR1 is LNHDA and CDR2 SQIVND (reference sequence). This CDR3 region has 15 residues.

This chain uses TRBV19 with TRBJ1-1; no firm D call. Input material: blood. The TCR sequence derives from a woman aged 40 to 49 with Graves' ophthalmopathy. The CDR3 nucleotides are TGTGCCAGTACCACGGGAGGACGGGGGAACACTGAAGCTTTCTTT. It encodes CASTTGGRGNTEAFF.